This T cell receptor (beta chain) came from a study of cytomegalovirus exposure and HLA in healthy donors. Study outcomes and limitations: Several top significant clusters appeared, in a later analysis, to be linked to common viral pathogens. Highest at DRB1 and lowest at HLA-C, TCR association rates differed among HLA loci in a later analysis. The classifier reportedly diagnosed cytomegalovirus status with high specificity and sensitivity.

This CDR3 comprises 14 residues. Germline assignment: CDR1 MNHEY and CDR2 SMNVEV (reference sequence). Trimming took 4 bases from V and 5 from J; bases not matched to a gene: 6. Notes on this clone: As yet, its antigen is unknown.

PCR involved 60 Vbeta and 13 Jbeta primers. Clones were sequenced by immunoSEQ multiplex PCR, and TCRdb holds only the in-frame ones, with some missing. Among about 250,000 clones, around 90% were seen once, and the ten largest hold about 1.7%. The source of this sequence is a girl aged 2 to 10 in good health and CMV-seronegative. The chain joins TRBV27 to TRBJ1-1, with 8 bases fitting TRBD1. The sample comprised PBMCs. CDR3 amino acids: CASSYQGARTEAFF. The CDR3 nucleotides are TGTGCCAGCAGTTATCAGGGGGCGCGAACTGAAGCTTTCTTT.